This record looks at one T cell receptor (beta chain) sequence and its context. The data were taken from a study of blood T cell repertoires in COVID-19. Across the study: From the United States, Italy and Spain came samples of acute and convalescent COVID-19. The cDNA or gDNA used as material had been derived from T cells, B-cell-depleted T cells, or PBMCs.

The authors' processing: From reference gene primer amplification, estimates of nucleated cell counts were derived. The assay was immunoSEQ multiplex PCR, and TCRdb's table has in-frame clones only and misses some. For V, J and clone size, that table is used; D and trimming come from the DNA. In the table there are 300,000 or so clones, about 82% of which are singletons. Trimming left V 0 bases short and J 3 bases short, with 9 bases between. Germline V gene data show CDR1 as LGHDT and CDR2 as YNNKEL (reference sequence). This CDR3 is built from 14 residues. Specimen: peripheral blood. The chain uses TRBV3-1 (or the pseudogene TRBV3-2) and TRBJ2-7; D remains unclear. The sequence was obtained from a woman between 50 and 59 years old with active or convalescent COVID-19. The CDR3 sequence is CASSQDLNFYEQYF. The DNA for the CDR3 is TGTGCCAGCAGCCAAGATTTAAATTTCTACGAGCAGTACTTC.